Each of the 4 T cell receptor beta chains below was sequenced from the same sample in a study of OX40 agonist ivuxolimab in advanced cancers. Generated by immunoSEQ multiplex PCR, the TCRdb table keeps only in-frame clones and is missing some. The data show approximately 88,000 clones, about 88% seen once. The input for sequencing was CD4+ or CD8+ T cells sorted from blood, taken in a trial of the OX40 agonist ivuxolimab. The receptors shown here come from an adult with an advanced solid tumor such as melanoma, head and neck, liver or kidney cancer.

This sequence joins TRBV7-8 and TRBJ2-1; D might be TRBD1 (6 bases). The length of the CDR3 is 14 residues. The ends were cut back, 3 bases at V and 5 bases at J, with 11 bases in the middle. Germline CDR1 reads SGHVS; CDR2 reads FQNEAQ. CDR3 residues: CASSFGAGDNEQFF. The CDR3 nucleotides are TGTGCCAGCAGCTTTGGGGCAGGGGACAATGAGCAGTTCTTC.

This rearrangement joins TRBV28 to TRBJ1-1, with no clear D. V was trimmed by 6 bases and J by 3 bases, leaving 23 bases between them. Looked up from germline, CDR1 is MDHEN and CDR2 is SYDVKM. The length of the CDR3 is 17 residues. In nucleotides, the CDR3 is TGTGCCAGCAGGTCAGGAACGGTTGTTAATGGGGACACTGAAGCTTTCTTT. Its protein is CASRSGTVVNGDTEAFF.

Worth noting for this clone: Different DNA sequences within this sample yield the same CDR3. This chain connects TRBV5-1 to TRBJ2-1; D gene ambiguous. Germline V gene data show CDR1 as SGHRS and CDR2 as YFSETQ. This CDR3 has 15 amino acids. Deletions cut 0 bases from V and 0 bases from J, with 7 bases between. Here the CDR3 DNA reads TGCGCCAGCAGCTTGGTCCGGTTCTCCTACAATGAGCAGTTCTTC. Protein sequence: CASSLVRFSYNEQFF.

V usage is TRBV5-4 and J usage is TRBJ1-2; no clear D gene. CDR3 size: 14 residues. Between the trimmed V and J ends, which lost 0 bases and 4 bases, there was a span of 10 bases. Germline-derived CDR1 and CDR2 are SGHNT and YYREEE (reference sequence). This CDR3 is CASSLDTLSYGYTF. The CDR3 bases are TGTGCCAGCAGCTTGGACACCCTCTCCTATGGCTACACCTTC.